This T cell receptor (beta chain) appears in the sequencing data of a study of T cells in Graves' hyperthyroidism and ophthalmopathy. Study-wide results and caveats: The model identified upcoming ophthalmopathy a median about 7.1 months ahead of onset.

In its sample, this clonotype was seen many times. Its antigen is unidentified. V was cut by 6 bases and J by 4 bases, with 6 bases left in between. Germline V gene data show CDR1 as DFQATT and CDR2 as SNEGSKA (reference sequence). The CDR3 extends over 10 amino acids. Orbital computed tomography and thyroid ultrasound, together with serum TRAb and thyroxine and clinical symptoms, were used for diagnoses. RNA transcripts provided the source from which TCR beta CDR3 regions were amplified. TCR CDR3 underwent first-round RT-PCR with the HTBI primer set. TCRdb ran MiXCR on the multiplex PCR reads and lists one entry per CDR3 protein. The data hold about 420,000 distinct CDR3 sequences, with about 13% observed a single time.

The sequencing sample was made of blood. The receptor was derived from a woman under 30 with Graves' hyperthyroidism. V usage is TRBV20-1 and J usage is TRBJ1-2; D ambiguous. The CDR3 DNA follows: TGCAGTGCCCCCGGCTATGGCTACACCTTC. This gives the protein CSAPGYGYTF.